Listed below are T cell receptor beta chains from one sample, sequenced in a study of radiation and T cells in renal cell carcinoma. Generated by immunoSEQ multiplex PCR, the TCRdb table keeps only in-frame clones and is missing some. This sample has about 83,000 clones; 70% to 90% occur once, and the top ten carry over 2%. The sequencing used blood, collected from a patient whose treatment included radiotherapy and nephrectomy. All receptors derive from a woman aged 55-70 years with renal cell carcinoma. Each CDR3 is given with its conserved first and last residue. Each record gives: J gene, D gene, clone size, V gene, CDR3 DNA, CDR3 protein. D genes are given only for firm matches. Only some rows state a clone size, as once, few, many or a class for expanded clones.

j_call: TRBJ1-3
d_call: TRBD1
clone_size: .
v_call: TRBV6-1
cdr3_nt: TGTGCCAGCAGTGAATTGACAGGGGCTGGAAACACCATATATTTT
cdr3_aa: CASSELTGAGNTIYF

j_call: TRBJ2-1
d_call: TRBD2
clone_size: .
v_call: TRBV19
cdr3_nt: TGTGCCAGCAATACTTTAAGCGGGACCTACAATGAGCAGTTCTTC
cdr3_aa: CASNTLSGTYNEQFF

j_call: TRBJ2-3
d_call: .
clone_size: few
v_call: TRBV10-3
cdr3_nt: TGTGCCATCAGATCGACAGCAGCGGTCACAGATACGCAGTATTTT
cdr3_aa: CAIRSTAAVTDTQYF

j_call: TRBJ2-7
d_call: TRBD1
clone_size: .
v_call: TRBV7-9
cdr3_nt: TGTGCCAGCAGCCACGGGACAGGCCAGGGGGAGCAGTACTTC
cdr3_aa: CASSHGTGQGEQYF

j_call: TRBJ1-6
d_call: .
clone_size: .
v_call: TRBV5-1
cdr3_nt: TGCGCCAGCAGCTTGGGAGAGGGGGGAAATAATTCACCCCTCCACTTT
cdr3_aa: CASSLGEGGNNSPLHF

j_call: TRBJ2-7
d_call: .
clone_size: few
v_call: TRBV7-2
cdr3_nt: TGTGCCAGCAGCTTTATTAGGTCCTACGAGCAGTACTTC
cdr3_aa: CASSFIRSYEQYF

j_call: TRBJ1-1
d_call: TRBD1
clone_size: once
v_call: TRBV19
cdr3_nt: TGTGCCAGTACAAACAGGGGAAGTACTGAAGCTTTCTTT
cdr3_aa: CASTNRGSTEAFF

j_call: TRBJ1-2
d_call: TRBD1
clone_size: .
v_call: TRBV28
cdr3_nt: TGTGCCAGCACGCAGAGGGACAGGGGCCGGGACTATGGCTACACCTTC
cdr3_aa: CASTQRDRGRDYGYTF

j_call: TRBJ2-3
d_call: .
clone_size: .
v_call: TRBV2
cdr3_nt: TGTGCCAGCAGTGCCAGCAGGGTCACAGATACGCAGTATTTT
cdr3_aa: CASSASRVTDTQYF

j_call: TRBJ1-1
d_call: .
clone_size: .
v_call: TRBV18
cdr3_nt: TGTGCCAGCTCACCAAATCTTGGGGCAGAGACTGAAGCTTTCTTT
cdr3_aa: CASSPNLGAETEAFF